Below, one T cell receptor (beta chain) is given with its context. Its target antigen remains unknown. No base quality information exists; no much larger clone differs at one position. Healthy HIV-negative adults with no recently reported acute infections or vaccinations were included as donors. All donors were Caucasian adults living in Nashville, Tennessee, USA. CD4+ T cells were enriched through magnetic negative selection, after which naive cells were positively selected on CD45RA and the remaining negative fraction served as the memory subset. Blood was collected by leukapheresis, and PBMCs were isolated by Ficoll-Histopaque density gradient centrifugation and then cryopreserved in liquid nitrogen vapor phase. Purity and quantity of every magnetically sorted T cell population were checked by analytical flow cytometry. Genomic DNA was isolated from each sorted fraction and quantified by UV absorbance on a Nanodrop 2000c.

This entry belongs to a study of shared clonotypes between healthy human individuals (TCRdb year 2020). A note on the overall study: A few men and a couple of women, aged 18 to 49 years, made up the cohort. For each donor, CD4 naive and CD4 memory were each given three plates, CD8 naive was given two plates, and CD8 memory was given one plate. To estimate repertoire size and how much clonotype sharing occurs between individuals, the study deeply sequenced the blood TCR repertoires of 4 to 6 healthy adults. Libraries were prepared and TCR repertoires were sequenced by different laboratories using diverse techniques, in order to increase sequencing depth and limit assay-specific biases. Between about 0.8 and 9.5 billion PBMCs per donor were obtained by leukapheresis.

TCR CDR3 regions were amplified from genomic DNA by multiplex PCR using the deep immunoSEQ assay. Genomic DNA extracted from each cell subset was distributed evenly over all wells of several immunoSEQ 96-well plates, and each plate served as one replicate. For sorted subsets, about 200 ng genomic DNA, equal to tens of thousands of T cell genomes, was loaded into each replicate PCR. Purified libraries were measured with a Qubit 3.0 fluorometer, size-checked on a Bioanalyzer 2100, and measured again with the KAPA Library Quantification kit. Every immunoSEQ 96-well plate was sequenced on a separate single-read 150-cycle Illumina NextSeq 550 flow cell. As for the original processing: Because only junctional sequences without quality scores were contained in the immunoSEQ output, filtering matching that applied to full-length reads could not be performed. Sequences were annotated with PyIR, a Python wrapper for IgBLAST v1.9, and V/J genes and CDR3 were assigned using IMGT germline references. Reads were filtered out if the reads had weak V/J assignments (E-value above 1e-6), no CDR3, stop codons, out-of-frame junctions, or ambiguous translated residues. V3J clonotypes were defined by identical inferred V gene, J gene, and CDR3 amino acid sequence. The percentage overlap between two repertoires was calculated by dividing the number of shared unique clonotypes by the size of the smaller repertoire. Repertoire richness was assessed with RTK rarefaction, the Chao1 estimator, and Recon v2.1 estimates of unobserved clonotypes. Generation probabilities for all TCRbeta clonotypes obtained by the gDNA method from a handful of donors were computed using OLGA. The clones in this table, taken by TCRdb from immuneACCESS, are in-frame only. Not every clone is retained; where verified, under half of the shortfall comes from an unresolved V gene, and the cause of the rest is unknown. From that table come the V and J calls and clone size; the DNA was used to work out D and trimming. The sample records some 1,600,000 clones, 98% of which are singletons. The ten most abundant clones make up 0.4% to 0.55% of the sample.

General findings and caveats noted by the study authors: Because the study included a small number of donors, the genetic and exposure-history diversity represented was limited. Pairwise subsampling led to the expectation that sequencing depth would affect the degree of clonotype sharing among donors. Sharing across four donors was observed for about 5% of naive CD4, over 3% of naive CD8, about 2.3% of memory CD4, and over 0.3% of memory CD8 clonotypes. Incomplete sequencing was indicated by rarefaction of sorted-subset datasets, despite the large sequencing depth. Higher generation probabilities were observed for clonotypes shared by all four sorted-subset donors than for non-shared clonotypes. Only blood was sampled, and tissue TCR repertoires likely differ from those in blood. Naive subsets generally had larger estimated clonotype richness than memory subsets.

The germline V gene (reference sequence) gives CDR1 as SEHNR and CDR2 as FQNEAQ. The CDR3 sequence holds 12 residues, the cysteine and phenylalanine included. The CDR3 DNA has 36 bases and is translated from base 1. The V and J ends are trimmed by 5 bases and 3 bases, leaving 7 bases between them. The specimen was naive CD4+ T cells sorted from blood. Sample cell subset or site, as interpreted from the label and publication: CD45RA+ positively selected. The sequence was obtained from a man aged 25 to 40 in good health. This receptor chain uses TRBV7-9 and TRBJ2-5; the D gene lacks a confident call. The base sequence is TGTGCCAGCAGCCGGCAGAAAGAGACCCAGTACTTC. Its translation is CASSRQKETQYF. The full variable domain, completed from the reference TRBV7-9 and TRBJ2-5 proteins outside the CDR3, reads DTGVSQNPRHKITKRGQNVTFRCDPISEHNRLYWYRQTLGQGPEFLTYFQNEAQLEKSRLLSDRFSAERPKGSFSTLEIQRTEQGDSAMYLCASSRQKETQYFGPGTRLLVL.